These 21 T cell receptor beta chains were sequenced from one sample in a study of blood T cell repertoires in COVID-19. Assay: immunoSEQ multiplex PCR; the TCRdb copy retains only in-frame clones and omits some. The repertoire holds around 190,000 clones, with roughly 77% as singletons. Sequenced material: PBMCs or T cells enriched from blood (not recorded which). Every receptor here comes from a woman aged 50 to 65 with acute COVID-19.

The J gene is TRBJ2-3, the V gene TRBV28; D not resolved. The CDR3 loop spans 15 amino acids. Germline V gene sequence: CDR1 MDHEN, CDR2 SYDVKM. V gave up 5 bases and J gave up 2 bases, with 14 bases separating them. The CDR3, as DNA: TGTGCCAGCAGTAAGACTCAAGATAACACAGATACGCAGTATTTT. Encoded protein: CASSKTQDNTDTQYF.

The chain combines TRBV5-4 with TRBJ1-2; 9 positions agree with TRBD1. Germline loops: CDR1 SGHNT, CDR2 YYREEE (reference sequence). This CDR3 is 14 amino acids long. V dropped 2 bases and J dropped 6; count of bases not matched to a gene: 5. CDR3 region: CASSFRQGENGYTF. Written as DNA, the CDR3 is TGTGCCAGCAGCTTCCGACAGGGGGAAAATGGCTACACCTTC.

The gene calls are TRBV9 and TRBJ2-2; TRBD1 aligns across 9 bases. CDR3 size: 15 residues. V dropped 4 bases and J dropped 4; count of bases not matched to a gene: 5. Germline lookup yields CDR1 SGDLS and CDR2 YYNGEE. The CDR3: CASSNRDRVTGELFF. Written as DNA, the CDR3 is TGTGCCAGCAGCAACCGGGACAGGGTCACCGGGGAGCTGTTTTTT.

J is TRBJ2-3 and V is TRBV5-1; 7 nucleotides agree with TRBD2. Germline assignment: CDR1 SGHRS and CDR2 YFSETQ. Trimming took 5 bases from V and 2 from J; bases not matched to a gene: 2. The CDR3 extends over 13 amino acids. CDR3: CASRGLFTDTQYF. The CDR3 DNA sequence: TGCGCCAGCAGGGGACTATTCACAGATACGCAGTATTTT.

This clone came up once. The rearrangement uses TRBV5-4 and TRBJ1-1, with D possibly being TRBD1 (6 bases). Germline V lookup: CDR1 SGHNT, CDR2 YYREEE (reference sequence). The CDR3 extends over 12 amino acids. V was cut by 5 bases and J by 3 bases, with 8 bases left in between. CDR3 nucleotides: TGTGCCAGCAGGGGACAATACACTGAAGCTTTCTTT. Residues: CASRGQYTEAFF.

The gene calls are TRBV18 and TRBJ2-7, with 7 bases lining up with TRBD1. CDR1 and CDR2 (germline): KGHSH, LQKENI. Trimming cost V 3 bases and J 1 base; bases outside gene matches: 12. This CDR3 has 17 residues. This chain's CDR3 is CASSPGATGTGSYEQYV. CDR3 nucleotides: TGTGCCAGCTCACCGGGCGCGACAGGGACGGGGTCCTACGAGCAGTACGTC.

A word on this clone: Other nucleotide sequences in the sample specify the same CDR3. This chain joins TRBV7-2 and TRBJ2-3; a weak D match, TRBD2 (6 bases). The CDR3 length is 15 residues. Trimming took off 3 bases at V and 0 bases at J, with 10 bases between the two ends. CDR1 SGHTA and CDR2 FQGNSA come from the germline V gene. This CDR3 reads CASSLDGGSTDTQYF. As DNA, the CDR3 is TGTGCCAGCAGCTTGGACGGGGGTAGCACAGATACGCAGTATTTT. The full variable domain, rest sourced from reference TRBV7-2 and TRBJ2-3, is GAGVSQSPSNKVTEKGKDVELRCDPISGHTALYWYRQSLGQGLEFLIYFQGNSAPDKSGLPSDRFSAERTGGSVSTLTIQRTQQEDSAVYLCASSLDGGSTDTQYFGPGTRLTVL.

The chain is built from TRBV5-1 and TRBJ1-1; 7 positions agree with TRBD1. Germline V gene lookup returns CDR1 SGHRS and CDR2 YFSETQ. After removal of 4 bases from V and 5 bases from J, the junction contained 5 bases not matched to a gene. This CDR3 region has 13 residues. CDR3 sequence (DNA): TGCGCCAGCAGCATATCAGGGGGGACTGAAGCTTTCTTT. It encodes CASSISGGTEAFF.

There are a few counts of this clone. This rearrangement joins TRBV19 to TRBJ1-5; D unclear. This CDR3 has 14 amino acids. The V and J ends lost 7 bases and 0 bases respectively, with 10 bases between them. Germline CDR1 is LNHDA and CDR2 is SQIVND (reference sequence). The CDR3 protein is CASNRGVSNQPQHF. The CDR3 region has the DNA TGTGCCAGTAATCGGGGAGTTAGCAATCAGCCCCAGCATTTT.

The chain employs TRBV7-8 and TRBJ2-1; the D gene is possibly TRBD2 (5 bases). Deletions cut 5 bases from V and 2 bases from J, with 13 bases between. CDR3 length equals 15 residues. Germline loops: CDR1 SGHVS, CDR2 FQNEAQ. The CDR3 reads CASSRPERTYNEQFF. The CDR3 DNA follows: TGTGCCAGCAGCCGCCCCGAGCGGACCTACAATGAGCAGTTCTTC.

As concerns this clone: The identical CDR3 is also encoded by other nucleotide sequences in the sample. V gene TRBV28 combines with J gene TRBJ1-2, with 9 nucleotides matching TRBD1. With 5 bases clipped from V and 2 bases from J, the junction kept 6 bases outside the gene matches. The CDR3 runs to 15 residues. Per germline, CDR1 MDHEN and CDR2 SYDVKM. CDR3 in DNA: TGTGCCAGCAGTACCACCGGGACAGGGAACTATGGCTACACCTTC. Amino acids: CASSTTGTGNYGYTF.

The chain joins TRBV6-5 to TRBJ1-4, with D possibly being TRBD1 (6 bases). The CDR3 consists of 15 residues. Germline loops: CDR1 MNHEY, CDR2 SVGAGI. Trimming stripped 6 bases from V and 2 bases from J, with 13 bases between. CDR3 amino acids: CASSPRTVTNEKLFF. The DNA of the CDR3 is TGTGCCAGCAGCCCCAGGACAGTTACTAATGAAAAACTGTTTTTT.

The V and J genes are TRBV5-1 and TRBJ2-4, with 9 nucleotides matching TRBD1. V trimming: 6 bases; J trimming: 5 bases; junction bases outside the gene matches: 6. Germline lookup yields CDR1 SGHRS and CDR2 YFSETQ. CDR3 length equals 14 residues. CDR3 coding DNA: TGCGCCAGCAAAAGCACAGGGGGCGAAAACATTCAGTACTTC. Residues: CASKSTGGENIQYF.

A remark on this clone: This same CDR3 is encoded by further DNA sequences in the sample. This chain uses TRBV4-1 with TRBJ1-1; 7 bases map to TRBD1. The length of the CDR3 is 15 residues. Per the germline V gene, CDR1 is MGHRA and CDR2 is YSYEKL. The ends lost 1 base at V and 1 base at J; junction bases unmatched: 3. The CDR3 loop reads CASSQVGTENTEAFF. CDR3 in DNA: TGCGCCAGCAGCCAAGTTGGGACAGAGAACACTGAAGCTTTCTTT.

The rearrangement links TRBV27 to TRBJ2-7; D remains ambiguous. The CDR3 covers 13 residues. Germline values: CDR1 MNHEY, CDR2 SMNVEV (reference sequence). V was pared by 8 bases and J by 8 bases, with 19 bases between. CDR3 region: CASRYSRSPQQYV. The CDR3 bases are TGTGCCAGCCGTTACTCCCGGTCTCCCCAGCAGTACGTC.

This chain connects TRBV5-1 to TRBJ2-7, with 8 bases identical to TRBD1. Germline V gene data show CDR1 as SGHRS and CDR2 as YFSETQ. The V gene end was trimmed by 4 bases and the J gene end by 2 bases; junction bases not matched to a gene: 5. The CDR3 runs to 14 residues. The CDR3 nucleotides are TGCGCCAGCAGCCCTGGACAGGGTCCCTACGAGCAGTACGTC. It is translated as CASSPGQGPYEQYV.

This clone was picked up a small number of times. This chain uses TRBV7-9 with TRBJ1-5, with TRBD1 identical over 7 bases. The CDR3 is 15 amino acids. Germline CDR1 SEHNR, CDR2 FQNEAQ (reference sequence). V was clipped by 5 bases and J by 6 bases; unmatched bases: 10. The CDR3 nucleotides are TGTGCCAGCAGCAATGACAGGGCGGTGACTCAGCCCCAGCATTTT. Its protein product is CASSNDRAVTQPQHF.

This rearrangement joins TRBV28 to TRBJ1-1; TRBD1 matches 12 bases. The CDR3 has 12 residues. The ends lost 6 bases at V and 11 bases at J; junction bases unmatched: 4. The germline CDR1 and CDR2 sequences are MDHEN and SYDVKM. In DNA, the CDR3 is TGTGCCAGCAGCAGGGACAGGGGGCTCGCTTTCTTT. Amino acids: CASSRDRGLAFF.

The rearrangement uses TRBV2 and TRBJ2-5, with 13 bases aligning to TRBD2. There are 19 residues in the CDR3. Trimming cost V 1 base and J 1 base; bases outside gene matches: 9. CDR1 and CDR2 from the germline V gene are SNHLY and FYNNEI. Here the CDR3 DNA reads TGTGCCAGCAGTGAAGACGGACTAGCGGGGGCGATTGCCCAAGAGACCCAGTACTTC. Translation: CASSEDGLAGAIAQETQYF.

This clone has just one count. The chain employs TRBV19 and TRBJ2-2; TRBD2 is a possible D gene (7 bases). The CDR3 covers 15 residues. Germline values: CDR1 LNHDA, CDR2 SQIVND (reference sequence). V was shortened by 0 bases and J by 9 bases, with 14 bases between the two germline ends. CDR3 coding DNA: TGTGCCAGTAGTATAGATAAGGGGGGGCCGAGGGAGCTGTTTTTT. Translating it yields CASSIDKGGPRELFF.

This clone was recorded only once. The V call is TRBV4-1, the J call TRBJ1-5, with a possible D match to TRBD1 (5 bases). Trimming stripped 7 bases from V and 0 bases from J, with 22 bases between. The germline V gene encodes CDR1 MGHRA and CDR2 YSYEKL. The CDR3 extends over 18 amino acids. In DNA form, the CDR3 reads TGCGCCAGCACCGCTCGGCCATGGGGCGAATATAGCAATCAGCCCCAGCATTTT. Residues: CASTARPWGEYSNQPQHF.